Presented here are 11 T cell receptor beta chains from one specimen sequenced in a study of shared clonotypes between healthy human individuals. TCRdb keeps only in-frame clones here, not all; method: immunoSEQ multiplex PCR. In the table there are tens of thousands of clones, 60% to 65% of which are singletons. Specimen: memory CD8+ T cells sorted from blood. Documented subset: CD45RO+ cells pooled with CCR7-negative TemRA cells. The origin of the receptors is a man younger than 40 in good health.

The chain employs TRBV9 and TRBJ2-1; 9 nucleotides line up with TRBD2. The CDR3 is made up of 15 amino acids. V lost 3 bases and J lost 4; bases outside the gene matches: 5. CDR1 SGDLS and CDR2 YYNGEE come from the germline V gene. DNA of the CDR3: TGTGCCAGCAGCGGTAGCGGGAGTTCGTACAATGAGCAGTTCTTC. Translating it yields CASSGSGSSYNEQFF.

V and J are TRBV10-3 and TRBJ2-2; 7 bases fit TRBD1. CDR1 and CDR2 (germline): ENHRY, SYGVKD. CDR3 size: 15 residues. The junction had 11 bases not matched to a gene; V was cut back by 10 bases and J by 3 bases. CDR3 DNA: TGTGCCAGCCTGAACACAGGGGTGGACACCGGGGAGCTGTTTTTT. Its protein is CASLNTGVDTGELFF.

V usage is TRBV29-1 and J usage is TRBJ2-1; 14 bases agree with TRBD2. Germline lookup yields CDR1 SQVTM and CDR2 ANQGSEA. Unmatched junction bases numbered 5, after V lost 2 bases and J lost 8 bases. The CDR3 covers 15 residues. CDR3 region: CSVEPGLAGVYEQFF. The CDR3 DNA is TGCAGCGTTGAACCGGGACTAGCGGGAGTATATGAGCAGTTCTTC.

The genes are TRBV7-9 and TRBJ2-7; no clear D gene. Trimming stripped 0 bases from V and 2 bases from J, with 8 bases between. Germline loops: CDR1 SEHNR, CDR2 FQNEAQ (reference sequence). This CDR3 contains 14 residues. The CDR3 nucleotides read TGTGCCAGCAGCTTAGCAGCCAGGCCCTACGAGCAGTACTTC. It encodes CASSLAARPYEQYF.

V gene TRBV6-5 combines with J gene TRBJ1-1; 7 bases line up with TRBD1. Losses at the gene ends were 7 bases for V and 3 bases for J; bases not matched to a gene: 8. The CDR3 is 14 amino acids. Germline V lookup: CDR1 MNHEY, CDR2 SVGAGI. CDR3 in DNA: TGTGCCAGCATTCGACAGGGCGGATACACTGAAGCTTTCTTT. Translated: CASIRQGGYTEAFF.

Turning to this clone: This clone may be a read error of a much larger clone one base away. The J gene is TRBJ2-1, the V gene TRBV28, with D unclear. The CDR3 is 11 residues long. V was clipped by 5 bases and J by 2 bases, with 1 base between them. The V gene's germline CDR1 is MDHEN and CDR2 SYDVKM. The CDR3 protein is CASSTYNEQFF. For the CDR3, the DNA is TGTGCCAGCAGTACCTACAATGAGCAGTTCTTC.

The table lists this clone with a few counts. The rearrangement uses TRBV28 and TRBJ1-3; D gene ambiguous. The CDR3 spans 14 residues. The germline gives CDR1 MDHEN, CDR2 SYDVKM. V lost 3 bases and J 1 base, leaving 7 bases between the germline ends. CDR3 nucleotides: TGTGCCAGCAGTTTTTTCGGATCTGGAAACACCATATATTTT. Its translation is CASSFFGSGNTIYF.

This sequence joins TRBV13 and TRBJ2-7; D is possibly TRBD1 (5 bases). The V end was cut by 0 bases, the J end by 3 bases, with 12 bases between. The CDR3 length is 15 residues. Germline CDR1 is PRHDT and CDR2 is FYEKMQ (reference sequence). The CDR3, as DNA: TGTGCCAGCAGCTTAGGGACAGCTACTAACTACGAGCAGTACTTC. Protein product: CASSLGTATNYEQYF.

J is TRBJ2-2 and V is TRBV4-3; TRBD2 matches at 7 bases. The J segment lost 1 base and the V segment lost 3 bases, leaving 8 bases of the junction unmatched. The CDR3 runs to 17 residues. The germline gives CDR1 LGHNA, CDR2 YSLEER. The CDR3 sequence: CASSHHTSSGNTGELFF. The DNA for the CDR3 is TGCGCCAGCAGCCACCATACCTCTAGCGGGAACACCGGGGAGCTGTTTTTT.

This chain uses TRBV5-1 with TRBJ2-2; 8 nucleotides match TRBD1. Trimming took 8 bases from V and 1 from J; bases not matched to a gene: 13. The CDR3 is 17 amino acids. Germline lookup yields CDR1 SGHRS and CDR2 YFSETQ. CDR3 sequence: CASCLNSGTGNTGELFF. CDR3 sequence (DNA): TGCGCCAGTTGCCTAAATTCCGGGACAGGGAACACCGGGGAGCTGTTTTTT.

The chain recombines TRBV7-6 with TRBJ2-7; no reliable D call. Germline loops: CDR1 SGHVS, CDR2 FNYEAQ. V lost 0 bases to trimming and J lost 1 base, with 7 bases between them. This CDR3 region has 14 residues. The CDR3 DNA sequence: TGTGCCAGCAGCTTAGCGGGTTGGTCCTACGAGCAGTACTTC. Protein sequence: CASSLAGWSYEQYF.